This T cell receptor (beta chain) originates from a study of cytomegalovirus exposure and HLA in healthy donors. Produced via immunoSEQ multiplex PCR; TCRdb's table is partial and in-frame only. Among more than 250,000 clones listed, 80% to 90% were seen once. The material sequenced was PBMCs. This clonotype originated in a woman under 30 in good health and CMV-seronegative.

The CDR3 loop reads CASSERAEAFF. The CDR3 coding sequence is TGTGCCAGCAGTGAGAGGGCTGAAGCTTTCTTT. The chain links TRBV6-1 to TRBJ1-1; no reliable D call. Germline values: CDR1 MNHNS, CDR2 SASEGT. The V end lost 3 bases, the J end lost 6 bases, and 5 bases lay between the germline ends. The CDR3 length is 11 residues.